This T cell receptor beta chain was identified in a study of T cell changes during pregnancy in multiple sclerosis. Assay: immunoSEQ multiplex PCR; the TCRdb copy retains only in-frame clones and omits some. The sample contains 90,000 to 120,000 clones, around 90% of which appear only once. Trimming cost V 0 bases and J 6 bases, with 17 bases left between them. Germline loops: CDR1 SNHLY, CDR2 FYNNEI. The CDR3 loop spans 16 amino acids. Sequencing was performed on peripheral blood, taken in the third trimester of pregnancy. The chain uses TRBV2 and TRBJ1-1; D remains ambiguous. The receptor was derived from a female donor in good health, enrolled as a control in a pregnancy study. As DNA, the CDR3 is TGTGCCAGCAGTGAAGCGTTGTGGGGAGGGCTCGCTGAAGCTTTCTTT. It yields the protein CASSEALWGGLAEAFF.